This T cell receptor (beta chain) was identified during a study of blood T cell repertoires in COVID-19. The length of the CDR3 is 15 residues. Trimming removed 4 bases from V and 6 bases from J; junction bases left unmatched: 13. Germline V lookup: CDR1 SGHRS, CDR2 YFSETQ. Membership in each cohort depended on participant-reported clinical history. The method was immunoSEQ multiplex PCR; TCRdb's version includes in-frame clones alone and lacks a portion of them. Of around 150,000 clones in the sample, over 60% were seen once. This sequence originates from a woman between 50 and 59 years old who had recovered from COVID-19. The material sequenced was PBMCs or T cells enriched from blood (not recorded which). The rearrangement links TRBV5-1 to TRBJ2-7; 7 bases agree with TRBD1. This CDR3 reads CASSLTTGVSPEQYF. In DNA, the CDR3 is TGCGCCAGCAGCCTTACTACAGGGGTTTCCCCCGAGCAGTACTTC.